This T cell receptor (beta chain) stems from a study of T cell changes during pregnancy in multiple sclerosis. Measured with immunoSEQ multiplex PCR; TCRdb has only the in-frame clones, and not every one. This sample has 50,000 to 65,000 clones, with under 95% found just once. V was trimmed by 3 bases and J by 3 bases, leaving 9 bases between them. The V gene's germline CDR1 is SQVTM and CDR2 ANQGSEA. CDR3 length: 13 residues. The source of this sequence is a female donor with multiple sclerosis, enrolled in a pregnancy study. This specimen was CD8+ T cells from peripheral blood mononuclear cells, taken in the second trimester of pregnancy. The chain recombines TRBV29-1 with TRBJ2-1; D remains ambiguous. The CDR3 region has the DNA TGCAGCGTTGATCTAGACGACTACAATGAGCAGTTCTTC. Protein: CSVDLDDYNEQFF.